One sample yielded the 21 T cell receptor beta chains listed below, sequenced in a study of blood T cell repertoires in COVID-19. Data came from immunoSEQ multiplex PCR; TCRdb stores just in-frame clones and leaves some out. The sample has roughly 100,000 clones; 75% to 90% are singletons. The sequenced sample was peripheral blood. These receptors all stem from a woman between 65 and 79 years old with acute or convalescent COVID-19.

The chain employs TRBV6-5 and TRBJ2-1; D might be TRBD1 (6 bases). V lost 7 bases and J 6 bases, leaving 16 bases between the germline ends. Looked up from germline, CDR1 is MNHEY and CDR2 is SVGAGI. The CDR3 length is 14 residues. CDR3 sequence reads: CASTTDSGSNEQFF. In nucleotides, the CDR3 is TGTGCCAGCACTACGGACAGTGGGAGCAATGAGCAGTTCTTC.

This rearrangement joins TRBV20-1 to TRBJ2-5; D uncertain. This CDR3 region has 10 residues. V was shortened by 6 bases and J by 5 bases, with 7 bases between the two germline ends. Germline V gene data show CDR1 as DFQATT and CDR2 as SNEGSKA (reference sequence). The chain's CDR3 is CSALSETQYF. CDR3 in DNA: TGCAGTGCCTTATCGGAGACCCAGTACTTC.

The gene calls are TRBV12-3 or TRBV12-4 and TRBJ1-5; D is ambiguous. V gave up 4 bases and J gave up 6 bases, with 10 bases separating them. The CDR3 extends over 13 amino acids. The CDR3 nucleotides are TGTGCCAGCAGTTACCGGGAGGCTCAGCCCCAGCATTTT. It encodes CASSYREAQPQHF.

V and J are TRBV15 and TRBJ2-1, with 10 bases aligning to TRBD2. The germline CDR1 and CDR2 sequences are LNHNV and YYDKDF (reference sequence). This CDR3 region has 15 residues. Unmatched junction bases numbered 4, after V lost 0 bases and J lost 8 bases. As DNA, the CDR3 is TGTGCCACCAGCAGAGAGGCTAGCGGGAGTTATGAGCAGTTCTTC. This codes for CATSREASGSYEQFF.

Regarding this clone: At the DNA level, this CDR3 is encoded by other sequences in the same sample as well. The rearrangement joins TRBV28 to TRBJ1-2; no definite D call. Per the germline V gene, CDR1 is MDHEN and CDR2 is SYDVKM. The CDR3 sequence is 12 residues long. V lost 3 bases and J lost 5, with 7 bases in between. The CDR3, as DNA: TGTGCCAGCAGTTTCGGCGGGTATGGCTACACCTTC. Residues: CASSFGGYGYTF.

The CDR3 DNA reads TGTGCCAGCAGCCGCGGGGATAGCACAGATACGCAGTATTTT. Amino acid sequence: CASSRGDSTDTQYF. This chain connects TRBV14 to TRBJ2-3; D is perhaps TRBD2 (6 bases). The germline gives CDR1 SGHDN, CDR2 FVKESK. The CDR3 runs to 14 residues. V gave up 4 bases and J gave up 0 bases, with 8 bases separating them.

The CDR3 sequence: CASSSDGQGTQYF. CDR3 nucleotides: TGTGCCAGCAGTTCGGACGGCCAGGGCACGCAGTATTTT. This chain joins TRBV6-6 and TRBJ2-3; D is possibly TRBD1 (5 bases). Trimming left V 4 bases short and J 9 bases short, with 14 bases between. The CDR3 contains 13 residues. Germline loops: CDR1 MNHNY, CDR2 SVGAGI (reference sequence).

This clone is a singleton in its sample. This CDR3 is also generated by other DNA sequences in the sample. The V and J genes are TRBV3-1 (or the pseudogene TRBV3-2) and TRBJ1-6, with D maybe TRBD1 (5 bases). This CDR3 has 14 residues. Trimming removed 4 bases at V and 10 bases at J, with 14 bases between. Germline loops: CDR1 LGHDT, CDR2 YNNKEL (reference sequence). The CDR3 protein is CASSPTGGGSPLHF. CDR3 DNA: TGTGCCAGCAGCCCAACAGGTGGAGGGTCACCCCTCCACTTT.

There are a few counts of this clone. The rearrangement uses TRBV25-1 and TRBJ1-3; TRBD1 matches at 7 bases. The V segment lost 5 bases and the J segment 4 bases; nucleotides outside the gene matches: 5. The CDR3 spans 14 residues. Germline-derived CDR1 and CDR2 are MGHDK and SYGVNS. The CDR3 DNA reads TGTGCCAGCAGTCTCACAGGGGCGGGAAACACCATATATTTT. It codes for CASSLTGAGNTIYF.

This clone was recorded once. This sequence joins TRBV18 and TRBJ2-1; 12 positions agree with TRBD2. J lost 4 bases, V lost 5 bases, and 3 bases had no gene match. CDR1 is KGHSH, CDR2 LQKENI, per germline. The CDR3 totals 15 residues. Here the CDR3 reads CASSALAGGYNEQFF. Here the CDR3 DNA reads TGTGCCAGCTCAGCCCTAGCGGGAGGGTACAATGAGCAGTTCTTC.

This rearrangement joins TRBV19 to TRBJ1-2, with D perhaps TRBD1 (5 bases). CDR3 size: 16 residues. V dropped 4 bases and J dropped 7 bases, with 22 bases sitting between them. Germline V CDR1 and CDR2: LNHDA, SQIVND (reference sequence). The CDR3 reads CASSTGTVAGRFGYTF. The DNA for the CDR3 is TGTGCCAGTAGTACAGGGACCGTTGCTGGGAGGTTTGGCTACACCTTC.

V is TRBV21-1 and J is TRBJ2-2; TRBD2 is the table's D call and was not checked against the DNA. TRBV21-1 represents a pseudogene. CDR3 length: 17 amino acids. CDR3 sequence reads: CASSKEEEGPNTGELFF. As DNA, the CDR3 is TGTGCCAGCAGCAAAGAGGAGGAGGGACCGAACACCGGGGAGCTGTTTTTT.

This clone was seen only once. The chain is built from TRBV3-1 (or the pseudogene TRBV3-2) and TRBJ2-2; TRBD1 matches 9 bases. Looked up from germline, CDR1 is LGHDT and CDR2 is YNNKEL (reference sequence). Trimming at V came to 4 bases and at J to 6 bases, leaving 6 bases not matched to a gene. CDR3 length: 15 residues. CDR3 sequence: CASSRMTGGAGELFF. CDR3 DNA sequence: TGTGCCAGCAGCCGGATGACAGGGGGGGCCGGGGAGCTGTTTTTT.

This chain links TRBV19 with TRBJ1-1, with D possibly being TRBD1 (6 bases). Germline lookup yields CDR1 LNHDA and CDR2 SQIVND (reference sequence). V lost 7 bases, J lost 4 bases, and 13 bases lay in between. The CDR3 consists of 13 residues. This CDR3 reads CASKKGGVTEAFF. The CDR3 DNA follows: TGTGCCAGTAAGAAGGGGGGGGTCACTGAAGCTTTCTTT.

The V gene is TRBV2, the J gene TRBJ1-4; 8 bases match TRBD1. The CDR3 sequence is 15 residues long. In germline, CDR1 is SNHLY, CDR2 FYNNEI. V lost 3 bases to trimming and J lost 7 bases; unmatched junction nucleotides: 7. CDR3 nucleotide sequence: TGTGCCAGCAGTGACCCGACAGGGGTGGGTGAAAAACTGTTTTTT. Protein product: CASSDPTGVGEKLFF.

This chain links TRBV3-1 (or the pseudogene TRBV3-2) with TRBJ1-6; D might be TRBD1 (5 bases). Germline CDR1 reads LGHDT; CDR2 reads YNNKEL (reference sequence). The CDR3 contains 15 residues. V lost 5 bases and J 0 bases, leaving 8 bases between the germline ends. CDR3 region: CASSRQSSYNSPLHF. As DNA, the CDR3 is TGTGCCAGCAGCAGACAGAGCTCCTATAATTCACCCCTCCACTTT.

The table lists this clone with a count of one. This rearrangement joins TRBV4-1 to TRBJ1-3, with no clear D. With 0 bases removed from V and 0 bases from J, the gap between germline ends came to 15 bases. The CDR3 spans 18 residues. The V gene's germline CDR1 is MGHRA and CDR2 YSYEKL. CDR3 sequence (DNA): TGCGCCAGCAGCCAAGATGCCCGTCCTGGGAGCTCTGGAAACACCATATATTTT. Its translation: CASSQDARPGSSGNTIYF.

J is TRBJ1-2 and V is TRBV5-1, with D perhaps matching TRBD1 (6 bases). From germline, CDR1 is SGHRS and CDR2 YFSETQ. V shed 0 bases and J shed 5 bases, with 11 bases lying between them. The CDR3 length is 14 residues. The CDR3 DNA is TGCGCCAGCAGCTTGGGGACAGTCAGTTATGGCTACACCTTC. This encodes CASSLGTVSYGYTF.

The chain combines TRBV28 with TRBJ1-2; 7 bases are a match to TRBD1. This CDR3 is built from 13 residues. J lost 6 bases, V lost 6 bases, and 7 bases had no gene match. Germline V gene sequence: CDR1 MDHEN, CDR2 SYDVKM. For the CDR3, the DNA is TGTGCCAGCAGCACACAGGGGTGGGATGGCTACACCTTC. It specifies CASSTQGWDGYTF.

The chain couples TRBV5-1 to TRBJ2-7, with D uncertain. CDR3 length equals 13 residues. Trimming removed 2 bases from V and 0 bases from J, with 6 bases in between. Germline V gene sequence: CDR1 SGHRS, CDR2 YFSETQ. CDR3 bases: TGCGCCAGCAGCTTTGGCGGCTCCTACGAGCAGTACTTC. Protein product: CASSFGGSYEQYF.

The V and J genes are TRBV4-1 and TRBJ1-4; no clear D gene. Trimming took 4 bases from V and 3 from J, leaving 18 bases between them. Germline-derived CDR1 and CDR2 are MGHRA and YSYEKL. This CDR3 comprises 17 residues. The CDR3 region is CASSLLAAVSANEKLFF. The CDR3 coding sequence is TGCGCCAGCAGCCTACTGGCGGCGGTATCGGCTAATGAAAAACTGTTTTTT.